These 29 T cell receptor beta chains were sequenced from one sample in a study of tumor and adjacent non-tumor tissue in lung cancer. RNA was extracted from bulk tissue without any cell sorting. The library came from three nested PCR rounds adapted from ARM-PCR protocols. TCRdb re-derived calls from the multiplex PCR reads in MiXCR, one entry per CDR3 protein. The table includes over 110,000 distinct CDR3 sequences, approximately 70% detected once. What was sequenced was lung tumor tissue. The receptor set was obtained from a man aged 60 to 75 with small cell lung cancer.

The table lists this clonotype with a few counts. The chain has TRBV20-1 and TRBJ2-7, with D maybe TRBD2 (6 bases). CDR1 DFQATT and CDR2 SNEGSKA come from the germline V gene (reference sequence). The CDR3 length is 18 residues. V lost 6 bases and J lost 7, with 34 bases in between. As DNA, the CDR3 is TGCAGTGCAAGACTTACTAGGGACTTATACTCGGGAGCCGGGGAGCAGTACGTC. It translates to CSARLTRDLYSGAGEQYV.

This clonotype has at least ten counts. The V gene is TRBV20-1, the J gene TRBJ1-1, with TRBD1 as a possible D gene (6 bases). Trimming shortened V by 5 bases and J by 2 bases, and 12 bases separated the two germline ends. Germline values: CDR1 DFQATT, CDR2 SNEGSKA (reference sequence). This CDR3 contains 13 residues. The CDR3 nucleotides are TGCAGTGCTTTCGGGGACACAAACACTGAAGCTTTCTTT. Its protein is CSAFGDTNTEAFF.

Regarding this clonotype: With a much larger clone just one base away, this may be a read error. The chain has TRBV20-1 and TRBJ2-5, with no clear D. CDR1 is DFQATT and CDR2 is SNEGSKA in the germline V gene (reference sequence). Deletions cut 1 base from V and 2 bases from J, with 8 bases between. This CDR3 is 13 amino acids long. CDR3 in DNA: TGCAGTGCTAGAGCGCCAGGTCAAGAGACCCAGTACTTC. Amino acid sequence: CSARAPGQETQYF.

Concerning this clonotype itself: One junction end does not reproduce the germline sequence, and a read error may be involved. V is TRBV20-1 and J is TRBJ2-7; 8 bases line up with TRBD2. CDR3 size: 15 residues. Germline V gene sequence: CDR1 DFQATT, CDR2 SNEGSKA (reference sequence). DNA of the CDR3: TGCAGTGCGGTTCGGCGGGAGGCCCTCTCCGGCGAGCACTACTTC. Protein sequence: CSAVRREALSGEHYF.

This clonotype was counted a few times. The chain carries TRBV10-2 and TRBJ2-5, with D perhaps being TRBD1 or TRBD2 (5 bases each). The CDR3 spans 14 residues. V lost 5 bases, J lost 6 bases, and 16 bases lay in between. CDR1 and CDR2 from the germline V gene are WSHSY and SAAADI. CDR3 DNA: TGCGCCAGCAGTCCCGGGACGCCTTACCAGACCCAGTACTTC. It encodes CASSPGTPYQTQYF.

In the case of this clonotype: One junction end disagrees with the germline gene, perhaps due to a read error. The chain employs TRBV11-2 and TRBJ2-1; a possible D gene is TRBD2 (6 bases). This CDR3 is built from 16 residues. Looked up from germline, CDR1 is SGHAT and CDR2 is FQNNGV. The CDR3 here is CASTSESLARYKEQFF. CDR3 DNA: TGTGCCAGCACCTCGGAATCGCTAGCGCGATACAAAGAGCAGTTCTTC. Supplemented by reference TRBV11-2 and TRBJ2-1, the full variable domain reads EAGVAQSPRYKIIEKRQSVAFWCNPISGHATLYWYQQILGQGPKLLIQFQNNGVVDDSQLPKDRFSAERLKGVDSTLKIQPAKLEDSAVYLCASTSESLARYKEQFFGPGTRLTVL.

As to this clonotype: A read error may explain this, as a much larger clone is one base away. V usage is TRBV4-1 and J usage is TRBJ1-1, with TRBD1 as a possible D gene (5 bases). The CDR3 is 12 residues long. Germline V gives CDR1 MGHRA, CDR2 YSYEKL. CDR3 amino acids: CASSPGNIEAFF. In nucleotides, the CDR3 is TGCGCCAGCAGCCCAGGGAACATTGAAGCTTTCTTT.

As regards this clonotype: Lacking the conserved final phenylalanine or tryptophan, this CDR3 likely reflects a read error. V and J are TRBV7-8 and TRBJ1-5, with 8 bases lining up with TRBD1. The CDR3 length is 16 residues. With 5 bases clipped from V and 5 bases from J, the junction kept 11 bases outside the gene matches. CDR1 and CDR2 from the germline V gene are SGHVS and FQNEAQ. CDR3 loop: CASSPRTGKVDQPQHI. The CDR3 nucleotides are TGTGCCAGCAGCCCAAGGACAGGGAAGGTCGATCAGCCCCAGCATATT.

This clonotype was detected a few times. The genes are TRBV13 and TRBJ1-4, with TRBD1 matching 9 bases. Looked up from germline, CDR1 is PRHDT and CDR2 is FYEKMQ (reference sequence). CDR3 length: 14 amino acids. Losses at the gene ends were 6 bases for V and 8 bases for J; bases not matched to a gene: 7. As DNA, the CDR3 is TGTGCCAGCAGACCGACAGGGGGTGGGGAAAAACTGTTTTTT. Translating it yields CASRPTGGGEKLFF.

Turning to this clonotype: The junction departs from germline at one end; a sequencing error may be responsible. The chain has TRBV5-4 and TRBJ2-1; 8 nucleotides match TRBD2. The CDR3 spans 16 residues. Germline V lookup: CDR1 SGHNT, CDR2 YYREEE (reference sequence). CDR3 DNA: TGTGACAGCAGCTTGGTGCTAGCGGGCTCCTACAATGAGCAGTTCTTC. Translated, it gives CDSSLVLAGSYNEQFF.

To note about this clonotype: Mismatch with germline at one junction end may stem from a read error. The chain's CDR3 is CASIQDISLGELFF. The DNA for the CDR3 is TGCGCCAGCATCCAAGATATAAGTTTGGGGGAGCTGTTTTTT. The chain employs TRBV4-1 and TRBJ2-2; D call uncertain. This CDR3 region has 14 residues. The V gene's germline CDR1 is MGHRA and CDR2 YSYEKL.

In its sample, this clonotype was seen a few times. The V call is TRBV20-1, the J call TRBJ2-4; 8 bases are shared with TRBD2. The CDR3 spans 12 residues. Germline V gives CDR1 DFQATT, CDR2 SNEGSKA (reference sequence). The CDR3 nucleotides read TGCAGCTCAGCGGGAGAAAAAAACATTCAGTACTTC. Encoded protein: CSSAGEKNIQYF.

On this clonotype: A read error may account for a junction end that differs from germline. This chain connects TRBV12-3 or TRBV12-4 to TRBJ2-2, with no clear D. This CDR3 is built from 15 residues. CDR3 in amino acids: CDSNHETERPGELFF. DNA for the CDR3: TGTGACAGCAATCACGAAACGGAGCGCCCAGGGGAGCTGTTTTTT.

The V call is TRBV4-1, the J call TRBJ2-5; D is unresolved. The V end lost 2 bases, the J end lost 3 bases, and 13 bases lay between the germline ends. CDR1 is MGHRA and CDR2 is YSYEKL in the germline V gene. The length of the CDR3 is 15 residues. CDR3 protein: CASSQLPGREETQYF. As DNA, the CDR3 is TGCGCCAGCAGCCAACTCCCCGGTCGCGAAGAGACCCAGTACTTC.

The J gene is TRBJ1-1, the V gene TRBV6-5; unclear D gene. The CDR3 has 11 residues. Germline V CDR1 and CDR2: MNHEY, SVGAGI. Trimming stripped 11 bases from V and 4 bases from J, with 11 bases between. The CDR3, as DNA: TGTGCCTGCTTTGAGGGCACTGAAGCTTTCTTT. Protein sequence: CACFEGTEAFF.

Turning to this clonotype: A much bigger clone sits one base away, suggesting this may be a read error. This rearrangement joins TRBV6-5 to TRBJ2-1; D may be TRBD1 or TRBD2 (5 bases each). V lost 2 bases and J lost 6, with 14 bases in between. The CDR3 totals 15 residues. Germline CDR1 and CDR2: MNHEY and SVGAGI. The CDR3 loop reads CASSYAGRVFNEQFF. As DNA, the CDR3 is TGTGCCAGCAGTTACGCAGGGAGAGTCTTCAATGAGCAGTTCTTC.

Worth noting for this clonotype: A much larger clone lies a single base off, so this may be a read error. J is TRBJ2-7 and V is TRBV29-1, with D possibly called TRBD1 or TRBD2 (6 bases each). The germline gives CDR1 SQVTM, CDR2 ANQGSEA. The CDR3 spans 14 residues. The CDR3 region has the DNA TGCAACGTTGGAGGGCAGGGGTTAACCTACGAGCAGTACTTC. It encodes CNVGGQGLTYEQYF.

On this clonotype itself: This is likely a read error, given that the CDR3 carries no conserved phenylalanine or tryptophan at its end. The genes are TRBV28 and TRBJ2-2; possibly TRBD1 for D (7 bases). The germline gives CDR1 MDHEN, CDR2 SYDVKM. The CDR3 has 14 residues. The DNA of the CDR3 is TGTACCAGCACTCCGACAGGGAGGACCGGGGAGCTGTTTTTA. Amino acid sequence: CTSTPTGRTGELFL.

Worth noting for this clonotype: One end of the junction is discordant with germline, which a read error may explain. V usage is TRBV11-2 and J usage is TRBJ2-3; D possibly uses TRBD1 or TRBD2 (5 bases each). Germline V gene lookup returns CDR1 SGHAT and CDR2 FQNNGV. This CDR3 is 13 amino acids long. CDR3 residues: CVSNLEGSGTQYF. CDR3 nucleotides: TGTGTCAGCAACCTCGAGGGGTCAGGTACGCAGTATTTT. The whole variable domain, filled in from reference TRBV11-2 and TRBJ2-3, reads EAGVAQSPRYKIIEKRQSVAFWCNPISGHATLYWYQQILGQGPKLLIQFQNNGVVDDSQLPKDRFSAERLKGVDSTLKIQPAKLEDSAVYLCVSNLEGSGTQYFGPGTRLTVL.

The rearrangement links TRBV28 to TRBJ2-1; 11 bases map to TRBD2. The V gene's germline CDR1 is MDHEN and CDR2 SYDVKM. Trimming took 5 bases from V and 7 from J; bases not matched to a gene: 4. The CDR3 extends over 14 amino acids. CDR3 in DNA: TGTGCCAGCAGTACTAGCGGGAGTTGGAATGAGCAGTTCTTC. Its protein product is CASSTSGSWNEQFF.

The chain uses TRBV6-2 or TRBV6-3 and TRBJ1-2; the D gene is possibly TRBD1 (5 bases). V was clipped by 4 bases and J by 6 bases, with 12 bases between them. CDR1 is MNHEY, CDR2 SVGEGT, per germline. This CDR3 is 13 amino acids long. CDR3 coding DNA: TGTGCCAGCAGTTCTCAGGGTATGGATGGCTACACCTTC. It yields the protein CASSSQGMDGYTF.

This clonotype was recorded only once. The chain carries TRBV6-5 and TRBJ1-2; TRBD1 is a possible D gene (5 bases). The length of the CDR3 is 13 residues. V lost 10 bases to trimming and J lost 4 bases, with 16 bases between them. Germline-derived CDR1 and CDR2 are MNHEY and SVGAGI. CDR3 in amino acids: CATFSRGSYGYTF. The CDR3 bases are TGTGCCACCTTCTCTCGGGGGTCCTATGGCTACACCTTC.

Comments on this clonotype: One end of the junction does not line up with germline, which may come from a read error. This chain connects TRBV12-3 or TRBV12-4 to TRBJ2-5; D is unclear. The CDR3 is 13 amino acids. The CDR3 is CVSSWGPKEIQYF. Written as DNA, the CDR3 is TGTGTCAGCAGTTGGGGTCCCAAAGAGATCCAGTACTTC.

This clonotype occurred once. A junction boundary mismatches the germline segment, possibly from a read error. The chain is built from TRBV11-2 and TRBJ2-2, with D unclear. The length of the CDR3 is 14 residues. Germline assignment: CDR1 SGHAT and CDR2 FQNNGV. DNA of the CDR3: TGTGCCAACAGCCTGTGGCTCATAGGCGGGGAGCTGTTTTTT. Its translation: CANSLWLIGGELFF.

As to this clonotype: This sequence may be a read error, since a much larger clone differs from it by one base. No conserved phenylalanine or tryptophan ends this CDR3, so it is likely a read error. In DNA, the CDR3 is TGCAGCGTTGATTGGCGTTCGGTGGAGGTGGTAGATACGCAGTATCTT. Encoded protein: CSVDWRSVEVVDTQYL. The chain carries TRBV29-1 and TRBJ2-3; D perhaps matches TRBD2 (5 bases). There are 16 residues in the CDR3. Germline V gives CDR1 SQVTM, CDR2 ANQGSEA. Trimming took 3 bases from V and 5 from J, leaving 21 bases between them.

Here the CDR3 DNA reads TGTGCCAGCAGCCTATCTGGGAAGCCCTACGAGCACTACGTC. Protein: CASSLSGKPYEHYV. V is TRBV11-2 and J is TRBJ2-7; D is ambiguous. Germline V lookup: CDR1 SGHAT, CDR2 FQNNGV. The CDR3 totals 14 residues.

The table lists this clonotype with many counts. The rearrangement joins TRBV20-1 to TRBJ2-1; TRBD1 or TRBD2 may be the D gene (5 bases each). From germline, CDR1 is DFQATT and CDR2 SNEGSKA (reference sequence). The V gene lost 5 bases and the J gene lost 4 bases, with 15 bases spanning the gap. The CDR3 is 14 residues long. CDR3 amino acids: CSAVRGDAYNEQFF. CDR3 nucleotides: TGCAGTGCTGTCAGAGGGGACGCATACAATGAGCAGTTCTTC.

This chain's CDR3 is CSVRPSDRVRETQYF. CDR3 DNA: TGCAGTGTTAGGCCATCCGACAGGGTTAGGGAGACCCAGTACTTC. The chain links TRBV20-1 to TRBJ2-5; 7 positions agree with TRBD1. The V gene end was trimmed by 7 bases and the J gene end by 5 bases; junction bases not matched to a gene: 16. Looked up from germline, CDR1 is DFQATT and CDR2 is SNEGSKA (reference sequence). The CDR3 runs 15 residues.

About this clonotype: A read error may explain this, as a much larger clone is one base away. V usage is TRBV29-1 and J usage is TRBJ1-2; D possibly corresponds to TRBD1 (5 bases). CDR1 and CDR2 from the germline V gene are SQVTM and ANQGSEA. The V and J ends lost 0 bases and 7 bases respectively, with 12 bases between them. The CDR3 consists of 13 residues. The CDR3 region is CSVEEWGSGGYTF. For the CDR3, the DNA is TGCAGCGTTGAAGAGTGGGGGTCGGGTGGCTACACCTTC.